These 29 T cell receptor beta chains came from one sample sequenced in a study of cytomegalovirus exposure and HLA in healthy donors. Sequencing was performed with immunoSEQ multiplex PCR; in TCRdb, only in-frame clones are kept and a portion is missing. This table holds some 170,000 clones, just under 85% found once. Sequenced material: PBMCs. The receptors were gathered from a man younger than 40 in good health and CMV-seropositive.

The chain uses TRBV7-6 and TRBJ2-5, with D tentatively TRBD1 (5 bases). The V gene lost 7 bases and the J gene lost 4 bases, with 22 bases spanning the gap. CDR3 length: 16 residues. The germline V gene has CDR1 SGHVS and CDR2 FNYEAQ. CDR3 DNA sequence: TGTGCCAGCACCCACGAAACAGGCCTTATTGGAGAGACCCAGTACTTC. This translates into CASTHETGLIGETQYF.

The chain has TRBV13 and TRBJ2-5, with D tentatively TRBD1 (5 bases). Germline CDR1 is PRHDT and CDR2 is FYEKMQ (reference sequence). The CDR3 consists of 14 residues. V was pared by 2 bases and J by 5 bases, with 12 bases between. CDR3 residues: CASSLRQGRETQYF. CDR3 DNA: TGTGCCAGCAGCTTAAGGCAGGGTAGGGAGACCCAGTACTTC.

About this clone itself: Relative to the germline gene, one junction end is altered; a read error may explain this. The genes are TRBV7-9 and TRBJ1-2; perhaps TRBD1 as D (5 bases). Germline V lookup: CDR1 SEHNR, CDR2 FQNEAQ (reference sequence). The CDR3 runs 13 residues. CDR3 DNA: TGTGCCAGCAGCCTAGCGGGGGGTCAGGGCTACACCTTC. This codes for CASSLAGGQGYTF.

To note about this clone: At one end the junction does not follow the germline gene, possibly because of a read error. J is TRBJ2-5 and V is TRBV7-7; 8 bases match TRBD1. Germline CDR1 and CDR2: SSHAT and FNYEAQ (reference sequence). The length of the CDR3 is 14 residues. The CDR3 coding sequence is TGTGCTAGCAGCCCCGGACAGGGTGGAGAGACCCAGTACTTC. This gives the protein CASSPGQGGETQYF.

CDR3 protein: CASRPRVNYGYTF. The CDR3 DNA follows: TGTGCCAGCAGACCCAGGGTTAACTATGGCTACACCTTC. The chain has TRBV11-2 and TRBJ1-2, with D possibly matching TRBD1 (5 bases). Germline CDR1 SGHAT, CDR2 FQNNGV. V lost 6 bases and J lost 1, with 9 bases in between. The CDR3 totals 13 residues.

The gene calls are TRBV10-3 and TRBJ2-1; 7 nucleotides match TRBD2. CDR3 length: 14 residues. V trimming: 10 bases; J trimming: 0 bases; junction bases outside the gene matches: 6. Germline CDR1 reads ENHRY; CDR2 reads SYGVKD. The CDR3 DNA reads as TGTGCCACCCAAGCGGGATCCTCCTACAATGAGCAGTTCTTC. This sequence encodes CATQAGSSYNEQFF.

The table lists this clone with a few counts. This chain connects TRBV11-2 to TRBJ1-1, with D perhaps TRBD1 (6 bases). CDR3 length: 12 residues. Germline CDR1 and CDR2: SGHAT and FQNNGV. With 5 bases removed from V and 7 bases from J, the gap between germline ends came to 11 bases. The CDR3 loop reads CASSDDRNEAFF. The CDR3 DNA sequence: TGTGCCAGCAGCGACGACAGGAATGAAGCTTTCTTT.

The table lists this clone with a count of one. CDR3 sequence reads: CASSQNGGNHNEQFF. For the CDR3, the DNA is TGTGCCAGCAGCCAAAACGGGGGGAATCACAATGAGCAGTTCTTC. V is TRBV4-2 and J is TRBJ2-1; TRBD2 matches 7 bases. Looked up from germline, CDR1 is LGHNA and CDR2 is YNFKEQ. J lost 5 bases, V lost 2 bases, and 6 bases had no gene match. The CDR3 has 15 amino acids.

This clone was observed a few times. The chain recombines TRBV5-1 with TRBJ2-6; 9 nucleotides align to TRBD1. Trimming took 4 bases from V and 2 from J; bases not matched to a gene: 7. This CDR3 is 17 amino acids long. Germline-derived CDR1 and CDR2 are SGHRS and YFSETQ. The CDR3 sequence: CASSPGQGLAGANVLTF. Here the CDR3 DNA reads TGCGCCAGCAGCCCGGGACAGGGTTTAGCTGGGGCCAACGTCCTGACTTTC.

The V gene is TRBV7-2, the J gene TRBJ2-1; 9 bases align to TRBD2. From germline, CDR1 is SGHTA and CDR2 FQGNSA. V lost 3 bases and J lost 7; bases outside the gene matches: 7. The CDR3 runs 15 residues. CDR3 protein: CASSFGGGARNEQFF. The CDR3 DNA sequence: TGTGCCAGCAGCTTCGGCGGGGGGGCCAGAAATGAGCAGTTCTTC.

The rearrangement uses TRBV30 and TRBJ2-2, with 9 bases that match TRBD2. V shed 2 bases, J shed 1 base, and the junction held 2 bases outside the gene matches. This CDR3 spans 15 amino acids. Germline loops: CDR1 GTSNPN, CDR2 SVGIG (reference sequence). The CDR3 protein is CAWSRAGGNTGELFF. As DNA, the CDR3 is TGTGCCTGGAGTCGAGCGGGGGGGAACACCGGGGAGCTGTTTTTT.

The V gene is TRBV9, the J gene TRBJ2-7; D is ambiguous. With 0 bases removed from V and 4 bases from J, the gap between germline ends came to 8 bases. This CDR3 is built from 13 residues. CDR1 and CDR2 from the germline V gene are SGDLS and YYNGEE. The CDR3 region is CASSVGSQYEQYF. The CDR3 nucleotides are TGTGCCAGCAGCGTAGGGTCCCAGTACGAGCAGTACTTC. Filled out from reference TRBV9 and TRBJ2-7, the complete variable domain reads DSGVTQTPKHLITATGQRVTLRCSPRSGDLSVYWYQQSLDQGLQFLIQYYNGEERAKGNILERFSAQQFPDLHSELNLSSLELGDSALYFCASSVGSQYEQYFGPGTRLTVT.

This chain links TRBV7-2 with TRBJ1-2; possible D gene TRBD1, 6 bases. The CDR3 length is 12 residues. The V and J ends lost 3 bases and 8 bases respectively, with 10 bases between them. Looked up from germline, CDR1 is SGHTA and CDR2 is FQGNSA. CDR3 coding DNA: TGTGCCAGCAGCTTGAACAGGGAAGGCTACACCTTC. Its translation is CASSLNREGYTF.

CDR3 region: CASSPGGVEPYEQYF. The DNA of the CDR3 is TGTGCCAGCAGCCCGGGAGGGGTGGAGCCCTACGAGCAGTACTTC. The V and J genes are TRBV5-4 and TRBJ2-7; TRBD2 aligns across 8 bases. CDR1 SGHNT and CDR2 YYREEE come from the germline V gene (reference sequence). The CDR3 runs to 15 residues. The J segment lost 2 bases and the V segment lost 4 bases, leaving 8 bases of the junction unmatched.

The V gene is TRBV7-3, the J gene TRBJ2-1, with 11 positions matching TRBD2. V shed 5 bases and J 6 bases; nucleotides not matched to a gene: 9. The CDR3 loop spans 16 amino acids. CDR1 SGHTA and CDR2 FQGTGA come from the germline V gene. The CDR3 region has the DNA TGTGCCAGCAGCCCGAAGGGCACTAGCGGGGGCAATGAGCAGTTCTTC. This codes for CASSPKGTSGGNEQFF.

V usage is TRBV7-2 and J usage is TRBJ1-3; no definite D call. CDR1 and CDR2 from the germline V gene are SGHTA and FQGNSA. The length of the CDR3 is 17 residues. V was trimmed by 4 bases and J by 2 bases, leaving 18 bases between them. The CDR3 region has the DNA TGTGCCAGCAGCTCACGCGTCCTGACTGCCACTGGAAACACCATATATTTT. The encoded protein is CASSSRVLTATGNTIYF.

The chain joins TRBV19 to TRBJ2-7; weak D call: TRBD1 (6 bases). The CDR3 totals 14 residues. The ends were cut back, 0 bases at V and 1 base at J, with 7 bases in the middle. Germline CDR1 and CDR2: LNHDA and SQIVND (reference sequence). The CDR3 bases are TGTGCCAGTAGTATAGAAGGACAGTCCTACGAGCAGTACTTC. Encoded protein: CASSIEGQSYEQYF. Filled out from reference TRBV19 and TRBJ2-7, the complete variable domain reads DGGITQSPKYLFRKEGQNVTLSCEQNLNHDAMYWYRQDPGQGLRLIYYSQIVNDFQKGDIAEGYSVSREKKESFPLTVTSAQKNPTAFYLCASSIEGQSYEQYFGPGTRLTVT.

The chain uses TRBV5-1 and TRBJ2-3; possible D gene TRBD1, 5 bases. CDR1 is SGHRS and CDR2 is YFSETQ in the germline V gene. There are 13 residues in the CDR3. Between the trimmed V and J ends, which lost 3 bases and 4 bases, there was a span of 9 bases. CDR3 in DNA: TGCGCCAGCAGCTGGGGCCAGGCAGATACGCAGTATTTT. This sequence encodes CASSWGQADTQYF.

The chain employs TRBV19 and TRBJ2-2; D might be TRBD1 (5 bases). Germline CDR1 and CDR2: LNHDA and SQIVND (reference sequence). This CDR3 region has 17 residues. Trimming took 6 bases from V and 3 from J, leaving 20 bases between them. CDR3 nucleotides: TGTGCCAGTAGCCAGGGTTTTTCCGTAACGGACACCGGGGAGCTGTTTTTT. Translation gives CASSQGFSVTDTGELFF. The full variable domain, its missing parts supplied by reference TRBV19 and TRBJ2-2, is DGGITQSPKYLFRKEGQNVTLSCEQNLNHDAMYWYRQDPGQGLRLIYYSQIVNDFQKGDIAEGYSVSREKKESFPLTVTSAQKNPTAFYLCASSQGFSVTDTGELFFGEGSRLTVL.

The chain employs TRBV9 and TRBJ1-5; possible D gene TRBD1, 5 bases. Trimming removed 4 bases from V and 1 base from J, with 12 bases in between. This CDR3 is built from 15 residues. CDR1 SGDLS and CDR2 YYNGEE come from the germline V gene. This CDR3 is CASSLQGYSNQPQHF. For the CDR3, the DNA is TGTGCCAGCAGCCTCCAGGGCTACAGCAATCAGCCCCAGCATTTT.

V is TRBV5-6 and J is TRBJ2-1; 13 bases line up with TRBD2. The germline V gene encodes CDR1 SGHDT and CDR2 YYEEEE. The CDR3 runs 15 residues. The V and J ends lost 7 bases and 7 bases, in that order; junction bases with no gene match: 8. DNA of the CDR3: TGTGCCAGCCGCGCCCCGGGACTAGCGGGGAATGAGCAGTTCTTC. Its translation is CASRAPGLAGNEQFF.

CDR3 loop: CASRPQGGEQYF. In DNA, the CDR3 is TGTGCCAGCAGACCTCAGGGGGGCGAGCAGTACTTC. This chain links TRBV7-9 with TRBJ2-7, with D maybe TRBD1 (7 bases). This CDR3 spans 12 amino acids. Germline CDR1 and CDR2: SEHNR and FQNEAQ (reference sequence). With 6 bases removed from V and 6 bases from J, the gap between germline ends came to 12 bases.

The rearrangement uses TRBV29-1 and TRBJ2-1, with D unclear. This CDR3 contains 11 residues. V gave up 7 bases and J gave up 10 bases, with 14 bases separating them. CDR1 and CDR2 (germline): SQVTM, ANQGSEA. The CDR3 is CSASNVGEQFF. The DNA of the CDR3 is TGCAGCGCTAGTAATGTAGGCGAGCAGTTCTTC.

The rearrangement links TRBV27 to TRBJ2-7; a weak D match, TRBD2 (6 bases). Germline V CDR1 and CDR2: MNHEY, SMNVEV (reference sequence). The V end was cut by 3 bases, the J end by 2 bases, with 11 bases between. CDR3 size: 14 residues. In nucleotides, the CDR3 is TGTGCCAGCAGTTTCGGGACGGGGGCCTACGAGCAGTACTTC. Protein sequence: CASSFGTGAYEQYF.

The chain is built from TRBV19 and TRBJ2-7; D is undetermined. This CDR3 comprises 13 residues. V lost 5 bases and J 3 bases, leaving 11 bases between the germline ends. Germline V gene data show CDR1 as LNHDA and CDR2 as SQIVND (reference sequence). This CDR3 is CASSSNRDYEQYF. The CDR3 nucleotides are TGTGCCAGTAGTTCAAACAGAGACTACGAGCAGTACTTC.

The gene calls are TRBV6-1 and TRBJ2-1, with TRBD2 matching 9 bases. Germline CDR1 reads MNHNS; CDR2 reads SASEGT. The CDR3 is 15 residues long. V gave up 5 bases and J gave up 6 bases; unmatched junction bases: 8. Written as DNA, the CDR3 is TGTGCCAGCAGTAATAGCGGGGGAGCTAGCAATGAGCAGTTCTTC. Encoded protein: CASSNSGGASNEQFF.

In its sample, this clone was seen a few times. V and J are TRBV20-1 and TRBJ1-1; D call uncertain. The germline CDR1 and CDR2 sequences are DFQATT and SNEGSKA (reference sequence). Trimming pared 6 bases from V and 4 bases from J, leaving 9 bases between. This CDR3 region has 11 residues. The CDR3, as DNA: TGCAGTGCCCGGCGGTCCACTGAAGCTTTCTTT. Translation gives CSARRSTEAFF.

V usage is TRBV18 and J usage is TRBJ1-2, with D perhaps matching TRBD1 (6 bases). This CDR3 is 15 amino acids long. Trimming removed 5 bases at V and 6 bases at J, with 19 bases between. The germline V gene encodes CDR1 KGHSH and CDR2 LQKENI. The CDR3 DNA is TGTGCCAGCTCAACAAATGGACGGCCAGGGGATGGCTACACCTTC. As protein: CASSTNGRPGDGYTF.

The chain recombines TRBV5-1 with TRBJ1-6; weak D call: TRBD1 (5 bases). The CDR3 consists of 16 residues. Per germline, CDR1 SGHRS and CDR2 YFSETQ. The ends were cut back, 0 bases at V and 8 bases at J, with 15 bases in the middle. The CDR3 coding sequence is TGCGCCAGCAGCTTGGTGGGGGTGAGCGGGGATTCACCCCTCCACTTT. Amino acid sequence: CASSLVGVSGDSPLHF.